This TCR beta chain was found in a study of T cell repertoires in cytomegalovirus infection. Study background: The authors used CMV epitopes that were HLA-C-restricted (recently identified) and HLA-B-restricted (well studied). The study's findings and limits: Based on cumulative public TCR beta family frequency, carriers of CMV plus the relevant HLA were identified.

Germline assignment: CDR1 SGHDT and CDR2 YYEEEE. This CDR3 contains 16 residues. V lost 5 bases and J 2 bases, leaving 17 bases between the germline ends. A remark on this clonotype: Its antigen is not known.

TCRdb re-analysed the reads in MiXCR, keeping a single row per CDR3 protein. Of about half a million distinct CDR3 sequences detected, about two fifths appear once; the ten largest clones hold roughly two fifths. The TCR originated in a human donor in good health (CMV status not recorded). Some clones in this sample may be carry-over from other donors' samples. Specimen: cultured PBMCs, collected from culture after CMV antigen stimulation. V and J are TRBV5-6 and TRBJ1-5; D gene uncertain. The CDR3 nucleotides read TGTGCCAGCAGTATTGGAGCCAGATTGGGCAATCAGCCCCAGCATTTT. This sequence encodes CASSIGARLGNQPQHF.